This T cell receptor beta chain was recovered during a study of blood T cells in healthy people across ages (dated by TCRdb to about 2015). Background on the whole study: Template switching captured roughly one uniquely barcoded TCR beta cDNA molecule per two T cells in model experiments. The study measured age-related changes in TCR beta repertoire diversity using deep sequencing normalized with unique cDNA molecular identifiers. To avoid experimental bias, donors of different ages were distributed randomly across sequencing lanes. Donors were grouped into four age groups: young (average roughly 15 years), middle-aged (39), aged (around 60) and long-lived (approximately 81). Using the same blood draw, the study looked at two additional independent replicas of 1 million unique cDNA reads for two donors, one aged 18 to 30 and the other aged 80 or older. Paper-wide results and their limitations: There was a strong correlation between observed TCR beta diversity and the percentage of naive T cells measured by flow cytometry. As age increased, observed TCR beta diversity per million T cells dropped in a roughly linear way, and a significant reduction was already evident by age about 36. Bulk unsorted PBMC profiling prevented conclusive comparison of naive and antigen-experienced compartments. The CMV infection status of donors was not known, potentially confounding age-related changes in expanded clonotypes. Total diversity estimates from one million sequenced T cells were considered lower bounds and underestimates. Compared with the aged group, the long-lived group had more naive CD4+ T cells, fewer expanded clones and increased TCR diversity, a pattern suggesting age selection.

Library preparation employed 5' RACE. The listed sequencing device is Illumina HiSeq 2500. The second PCR ran for about 6 to 12 cycles and used a J-beta primer mix along with a sample-barcoded 5' primer. Each TCR beta cDNA molecule received a unique molecular identifier from a template-switch 5' adaptor carrying 12 random nucleotides. Each sample yielded at least 2.5 million CDR3-containing paired-end reads. First-strand cDNA synthesis was performed from all RNA using the Mint cDNA synthesis kit, with priming by a TRBC-specific oligonucleotide. Following uracil-DNA glycosylase treatment, all cDNA underwent a first 18-cycle PCR with the universal primers M1SS and BC2_uni_R. In the source study's methods: Normalization of each sample was performed by random selection of 1 million high-quality reads, each carrying a distinct molecular identifier. Reads with shared molecular identifiers were discarded instead of being binned into consensus sequences. MiTCR, with a Q25 quality threshold and the strictest error-elimination algorithm, was used for CDR3 identification, clonotype clustering and error correction. A nonparametric unseen species model using Euler transformation provided a lower-bound estimate of total TCR beta diversity. Using fastp at Q25 and MiXCR, TCRdb reprocessed the public reads and kept productive beta chains. Each CDR3 protein appears once, grouped with its most common genes and DNA. Clone size and V and J calls follow TCRdb, not the original study. The sample includes fewer than 2,000,000 distinct CDR3 sequences, with roughly a third observed a single time. The top ten constitute around 10% of the sample.

The donors were around 39 Caucasian individuals from Russia, aged roughly 6 to 90 years, who were systemically healthy. Each donor gave approximately 9.3 milliliters of peripheral blood, collected into EDTA-treated Vacutainer tubes. Ficoll-Paque density-gradient centrifugation was used to isolate PBMCs, with at least 7 million obtained per sample. Total RNA was extracted from PBMCs with Trizol reagent, with at least 5.5 micrograms obtained per sample. The percentages of naive CD45RAhigh/CD27high T cells were determined by flow cytometry on a PBMC aliquot from every donor. With regard to this clonotype: The antigen it recognizes is unknown. Per-base qualities were not stored, and no clone one base away is much larger.

V is cut back by 4 bases and J by 3 bases, with 8 bases in the junction unmatched. From its cysteine to its phenylalanine, the CDR3 spans 16 amino acids. The read is trimmed to its CDR3 DNA, 48 bases read in frame from base 1. From the germline V gene, CDR1 is SGHVS and CDR2 is FQNEAQ. In this chain, TRBV7-8 is recombined with TRBJ2-5; 10 nucleotides in the junction match TRBD1. Material for sequencing was blood. The TCR sequence derives from a woman aged 30 to 39 in good health. The nucleotide sequence is TGTGCCAGCAGCTATTCTTTCGGGACAGGGGAAGAGACCCAGTACTTC. It encodes CASSYSFGTGEETQYF.